Each of the 2 T cell receptor beta chains below was sequenced from the same sample in a study of T cells expressing NK-cell markers. TCRdb reprocessed the 5' RACE reads and keeps a single row for each CDR3 protein, giving no DNA. The sample's table shows approximately 110,000 distinct CDR3 sequences. Source material: blood T cells: a sorted CD56 or NKG2C T cell subset, CD4+ or CD8+ T cells, or bulk PBMC T cells (not recorded which). These receptors all stem from a woman aged 18 to 75 in good health.

The chain is built from TRBV6-2 or TRBV6-3 and TRBJ2-7; TCRdb indicates TRBD1, and absent DNA this call remains unverified. The CDR3 runs 14 residues. The V gene's germline CDR1 is MNHEY and CDR2 SVGEGT. The CDR3 sequence is CASSYGAGAYEQYF.

CDR3: CASSLGTTSTDTQYF. V and J are TRBV11-2 and TRBJ2-3; lacking DNA, the TRBD1 call made by TCRdb goes unchecked. CDR1 and CDR2 from the germline V gene are SGHAT and FQNNGV. This CDR3 has 15 residues.